Listed below are T cell receptor beta chains from one sample, sequenced in a study of T cell responses to AZD1222 COVID-19 vaccine. Profiled with immunoSEQ multiplex PCR; TCRdb holds only in-frame clones, not every one. The repertoire holds around 70,000 clones, roughly 87% seen once, with 1.3% in the top ten. The sequencing here drew on peripheral blood, taken 28 days after the second AZD1222 dose. The receptors shown here come from an adult who received the AZD1222 COVID-19 vaccine. Both conserved end residues are part of each CDR3. The D gene is left open where the match is weak. The size of a clone is reported for some rows only, either as once, few or many, or as a class for expanded clones.

>TRBV28|.|few|TRBJ1-2
CASSSAGVYGYTF
TGTGCCAGCAGTTCCGCAGGGGTCTATGGCTACACCTTC
>TRBV19|TRBD2|once|TRBJ2-7
CASRGLAQDKQYF
TGTGCCAGTAGGGGACTAGCGCAAGATAAGCAGTACTTC
>TRBV7-2|.|.|TRBJ1-4
CASTRAYEEKLFF
TGTGCCAGCACCCGGGCCTATGAGGAAAAACTGTTTTTT
>TRBV7-9|TRBD1|.|TRBJ1-3
CASSRRQGAVGNTIYF
TGTGCCAGCAGCCGACGACAGGGGGCGGTTGGAAACACCATATATTTT
>TRBV5-1|.|once|TRBJ1-1
CASSLAVGQAFF
TGCGCCAGCAGCTTGGCCGTGGGGCAAGCTTTCTTT
>TRBV19|.|.|TRBJ2-1
CASSPIDVWEQFF
TGTGCCAGTAGTCCAATAGATGTATGGGAGCAGTTCTTC
>TRBV7-8|.|.|TRBJ2-5
CASSAPGAGQETQYF
TGTGCCAGCAGCGCACCAGGGGCGGGTCAAGAGACCCAGTACTTC
>TRBV7-9|.|.|TRBJ1-4
CASSSRGHEKLFF
TGTGCCAGCAGCTCCCGGGGGCATGAAAAACTGTTTTTT
>TRBV10-3|.|.|TRBJ1-6
CAIRPSGGYNSPLHF
TGTGCCATCAGGCCCAGTGGGGGCTATAATTCACCCCTCCACTTT
>TRBV19|.|.|TRBJ1-4
CASRTNSGGDEKLFF
TGTGCCAGTAGGACCAACAGTGGCGGGGATGAAAAACTGTTTTTT
>TRBV2|.|.|TRBJ1-1
CASSEDPQVGNTEAFF
TGTGCCAGCAGTGAAGACCCACAGGTGGGGAACACTGAAGCTTTCTTT
>TRBV5-8|TRBD1|.|TRBJ2-3
CASSSVRGHSDTQYF
TGTGCCAGCAGCTCGGTTAGGGGGCATTCAGATACGCAGTATTTT
>TRBV27|TRBD1|.|TRBJ1-1
CASSQRDRAFF
TGTGCCAGCAGTCAAAGGGACAGGGCTTTCTTT
>TRBV5-5|.|.|TRBJ1-4
CASSLGRDVGEKLFF
TGTGCCAGCAGCTTGGGCAGGGATGTAGGTGAAAAACTGTTTTTT
>TRBV12-3/TRBV12-4|TRBD1|.|TRBJ2-1
CASSRTGSEQFF
TGTGCCAGCAGTCGGACAGGGAGTGAGCAGTTCTTC
>TRBV15|TRBD1|.|TRBJ1-3
CATGPGQDSGNTIYF
TGTGCCACCGGGCCCGGACAGGACTCTGGAAACACCATATATTTT
>TRBV9|TRBD2|.|TRBJ2-7
CASSVTSGKGYEQYF
TGTGCCAGCAGCGTGACTAGCGGGAAGGGGTACGAGCAGTACTTC
>TRBV11-1|TRBD1|.|TRBJ2-7
CASSPGTGEGNEQYF
TGTGCCAGCAGCCCAGGGACAGGGGAGGGAAACGAGCAGTACTTC
>TRBV29-1|TRBD1|few|TRBJ2-1
CSVTPPGGGNEQFF
TGCAGCGTGACCCCCCCAGGGGGCGGAAATGAGCAGTTCTTC
>TRBV29-1|TRBD2|.|TRBJ2-7
CSVHGTSGPPYEQYF
TGCAGCGTCCACGGGACTAGCGGTCCTCCCTACGAGCAGTACTTC
>TRBV25-1|.|.|TRBJ2-2
CASSVPTRTGELFF
TGTGCCAGCAGTGTCCCCACGAGAACCGGGGAGCTGTTTTTT
>TRBV15|TRBD2|.|TRBJ2-3
CATSTPPGGSLNPFTDTQYF
TGTGCCACCAGTACGCCCCCGGGAGGCTCACTCAATCCATTCACAGATACGCAGTATTTT
>TRBV5-6|TRBD1|many|TRBJ1-1
CASSEPGQIMNTEAFF
TGTGCCAGCAGCGAGCCGGGACAGATTATGAACACTGAAGCTTTCTTT
>TRBV19|.|.|TRBJ2-1
CASSNAANLYNEQFF
TGTGCCAGTAGTAATGCGGCTAATCTTTACAATGAGCAGTTCTTC
>TRBV4-3|.|.|TRBJ2-1
CASSRGASPRGLFGNEQFF
TGCGCCAGCAGCCGGGGGGCTAGCCCTAGGGGATTGTTTGGCAATGAGCAGTTCTTC
>TRBV6-5|.|.|TRBJ2-6
CASSTGGANVLTF
TGTGCCAGCAGTACCGGTGGGGCCAACGTCCTGACTTTC
>TRBV6-5|.|.|TRBJ1-5
CASSYVRGSDQPQHF
TGTGCCAGCAGTTACGTTAGGGGGAGTGATCAGCCCCAGCATTTT
>TRBV9|TRBD1|.|TRBJ1-5
CASSAGQVHQPQHF
TGTGCCAGCAGCGCCGGACAGGTTCATCAGCCCCAGCATTTT
>TRBV5-1|.|once|TRBJ1-2
CASSLDSSNYGYTF
TGCGCCAGCAGCTTAGACAGTTCCAACTATGGCTACACCTTC
>TRBV19|.|.|TRBJ1-4
CASSRTGTNEKLFF
TGTGCCAGTAGTAGGACTGGGACTAATGAAAAACTGTTTTTT
>TRBV5-4|TRBD2|.|TRBJ2-2
CASSGGLAGGGTGELFF
TGTGCCAGCAGCGGGGGACTAGCGGGAGGAGGTACCGGGGAGCTGTTTTTT
>TRBV19|.|.|TRBJ1-4
CASSIGTGTNEKLFF
TGTGCCAGTAGTATAGGGACTGGAACTAATGAAAAACTGTTTTTT
>TRBV19|TRBD1|once|TRBJ1-5
CASSTSTGAPRQPQHF
TGTGCCAGTAGTACGTCGACAGGGGCGCCGAGGCAGCCCCAGCATTTT
>TRBV7-7|TRBD2|.|TRBJ2-3
CASSSSGLADGTDTQYF
TGTGCTAGCAGCTCGTCAGGACTAGCGGATGGCACAGATACGCAGTATTTT
>TRBV6-5|TRBD1|.|TRBJ1-1
CASSYRGPIMNTEAFF
TGTGCCAGCAGTTACAGGGGGCCCATCATGAACACTGAAGCTTTCTTT
>TRBV5-5|TRBD1|.|TRBJ2-7
CASSLVGTGVSLTYEQYF
TGTGCCAGCAGCTTGGTAGGGACAGGGGTGAGTCTGACCTACGAGCAGTACTTC
>TRBV27|TRBD1|.|TRBJ2-7
CASSLTQGLSYEQYF
TGTGCCAGCAGTTTAACACAGGGGCTCTCCTACGAGCAGTACTTC
>TRBV6-5|.|.|TRBJ2-7
CASEVQGPWEQYF
TGTGCCAGCGAGGTACAGGGACCGTGGGAGCAGTACTTC
>TRBV3-1/TRBV3-2|.|.|TRBJ2-1
CASSQDWRDLYNEQFF
TGTGCCAGCAGCCAAGATTGGCGGGACTTATACAATGAGCAGTTCTTC
>TRBV19|TRBD1|.|TRBJ1-1
CASSMGTGVTEAFF
TGTGCCAGTAGTATGGGAACAGGGGTCACTGAAGCTTTCTTT
>TRBV3-1/TRBV3-2|.|.|TRBJ2-1
CASSQPGLEGDNEQFF
TGTGCCAGCAGCCAACCGGGGCTAGAGGGCGACAATGAGCAGTTCTTC
>TRBV7-2|.|.|TRBJ2-7
CASSSRGGVYEQYF
TGTGCCAGCAGCTCACGGGGCGGGGTCTACGAGCAGTACTTC
>TRBV3-1/TRBV3-2|.|.|TRBJ2-2
CASSLGRGNTGELFF
TGTGCCAGCAGCCTAGGAAGGGGTAACACCGGGGAGCTGTTTTTT
>TRBV4-3|.|.|TRBJ1-5
CASSQGGNQPQHF
TGCGCCAGCAGCCAAGGAGGGAATCAGCCCCAGCATTTT
>TRBV30|.|.|TRBJ2-7
CARITGTYEQYF
TGTGCCCGGATCACGGGGACCTACGAGCAGTACTTC
>TRBV9|.|.|TRBJ1-2
CASSPSQGTANYGYTF
TGTGCCAGCAGCCCGAGTCAGGGGACCGCTAACTATGGCTACACCTTC
>TRBV11-3|TRBD1|.|TRBJ2-3
CASSLVQGSTSTDTQYF
TGTGCCAGCAGCTTAGTACAGGGGTCGACAAGCACAGATACGCAGTATTTT
>TRBV19|TRBD1|few|TRBJ1-3
CASRDRLRSGNTIYF
TGTGCCAGTAGGGACAGGCTTCGCTCTGGAAACACCATATATTTT
>TRBV4-2|TRBD1|.|TRBJ1-2
CASSPGQGKDYGYTF
TGTGCCAGCAGCCCGGGACAGGGTAAGGACTATGGCTACACCTTC
>TRBV6-6|.|once|TRBJ1-4
CASTVVTREKLFF
TGTGCCAGCACAGTAGTCACACGGGAAAAACTGTTTTTT
>TRBV6-2/TRBV6-3|.|.|TRBJ2-2
CASSYSRETGELFF
TGTGCCAGCAGTTACTCGAGGGAGACCGGGGAGCTGTTTTTT
>TRBV18|TRBD1|.|TRBJ1-2
CASSNTGGNYGYTF
TGTGCCAGCTCAAACACAGGGGGGAACTATGGCTACACCTTC
>TRBV3-1/TRBV3-2|TRBD2|.|TRBJ2-2
CASSHYRVGEGHTGELFF
TGTGCCAGCAGCCATTACAGAGTGGGGGAGGGTCACACCGGGGAGCTGTTTTTT
>TRBV27|TRBD2|.|TRBJ2-7
CASRHHPGLAPSVRYEQYF
TGTGCCAGCAGGCACCACCCGGGACTAGCGCCGAGCGTGCGATACGAGCAGTACTTC
>TRBV25-1|TRBD2|.|TRBJ2-2
CASSEHGGAGELFF
TGTGCCAGCAGTGAACACGGGGGGGCCGGGGAGCTGTTTTTT
>TRBV2|.|.|TRBJ1-5
CASREWDLGGGNQPQHF
TGTGCCAGCAGAGAGTGGGATTTGGGGGGTGGCAATCAGCCCCAGCATTTT
>TRBV18|TRBD1|few|TRBJ2-2
CASARSRGPGELFF
TGTGCCAGCGCACGTAGCAGGGGGCCCGGGGAGCTGTTTTTT
>TRBV2|.|.|TRBJ1-1
CASRASRGSNTEAFF
TGTGCCAGCAGGGCATCTCGCGGGTCGAACACTGAAGCTTTCTTT
>TRBV7-9|.|.|TRBJ2-2
CASSPVRGGDTGELFF
TGTGCCAGCAGCCCCGTTCGGGGAGGAGACACCGGGGAGCTGTTTTTT
>TRBV27|TRBD1|.|TRBJ1-2
CASPLKDRVIVGYTF
TGTGCCAGCCCTTTGAAGGACAGGGTTATTGTTGGCTACACCTTC